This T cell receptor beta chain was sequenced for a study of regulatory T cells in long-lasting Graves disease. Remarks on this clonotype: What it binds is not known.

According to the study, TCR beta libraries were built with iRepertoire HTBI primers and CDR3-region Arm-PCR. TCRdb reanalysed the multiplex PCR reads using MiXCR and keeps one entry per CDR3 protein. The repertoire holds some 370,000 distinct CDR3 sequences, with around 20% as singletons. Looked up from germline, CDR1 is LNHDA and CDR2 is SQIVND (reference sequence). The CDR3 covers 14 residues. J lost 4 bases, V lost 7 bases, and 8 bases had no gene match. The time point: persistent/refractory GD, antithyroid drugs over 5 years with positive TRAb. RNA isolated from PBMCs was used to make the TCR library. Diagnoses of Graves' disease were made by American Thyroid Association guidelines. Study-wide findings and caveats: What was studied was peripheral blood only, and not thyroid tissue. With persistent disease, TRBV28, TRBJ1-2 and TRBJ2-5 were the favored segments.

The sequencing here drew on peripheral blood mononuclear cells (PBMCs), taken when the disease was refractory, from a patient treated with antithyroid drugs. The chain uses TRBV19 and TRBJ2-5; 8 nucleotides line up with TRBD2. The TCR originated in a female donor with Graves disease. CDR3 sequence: CASTPGGGSETQYF. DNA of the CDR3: TGTGCCAGTACCCCGGGAGGGGGATCAGAGACCCAGTACTTC.